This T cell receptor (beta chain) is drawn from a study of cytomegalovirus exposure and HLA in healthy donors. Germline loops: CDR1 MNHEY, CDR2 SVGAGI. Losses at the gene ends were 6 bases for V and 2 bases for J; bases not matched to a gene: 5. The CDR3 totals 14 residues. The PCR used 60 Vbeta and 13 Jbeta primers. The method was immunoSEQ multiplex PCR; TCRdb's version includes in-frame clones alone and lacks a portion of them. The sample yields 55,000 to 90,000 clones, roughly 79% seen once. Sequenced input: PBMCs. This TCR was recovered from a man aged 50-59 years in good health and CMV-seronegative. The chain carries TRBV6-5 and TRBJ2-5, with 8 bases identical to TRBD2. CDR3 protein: CASRIGLAQETQYF. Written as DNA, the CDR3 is TGTGCCAGCAGAATAGGACTAGCACAAGAGACCCAGTACTTC.